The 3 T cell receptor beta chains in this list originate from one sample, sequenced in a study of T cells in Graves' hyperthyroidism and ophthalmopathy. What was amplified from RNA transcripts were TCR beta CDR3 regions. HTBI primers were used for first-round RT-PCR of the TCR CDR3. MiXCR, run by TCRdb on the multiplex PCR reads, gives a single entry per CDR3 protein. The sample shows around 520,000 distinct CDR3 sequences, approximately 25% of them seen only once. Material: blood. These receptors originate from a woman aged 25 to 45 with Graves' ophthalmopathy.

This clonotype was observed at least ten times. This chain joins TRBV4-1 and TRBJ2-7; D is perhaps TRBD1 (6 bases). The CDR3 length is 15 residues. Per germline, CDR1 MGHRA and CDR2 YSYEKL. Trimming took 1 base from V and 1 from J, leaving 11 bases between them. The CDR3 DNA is TGCGCCAGCAGCCAAGCCCGGGACAAATCCTACGAGCAGTACTTC. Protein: CASSQARDKSYEQYF.

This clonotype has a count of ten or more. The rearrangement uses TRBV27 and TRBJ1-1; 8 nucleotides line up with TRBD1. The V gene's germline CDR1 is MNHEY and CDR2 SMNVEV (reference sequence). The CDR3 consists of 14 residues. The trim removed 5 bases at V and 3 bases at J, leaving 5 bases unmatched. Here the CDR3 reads CASSPLDRDTEAFF. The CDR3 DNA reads TGTGCCAGCAGTCCCCTGGACAGGGACACTGAAGCTTTCTTT.

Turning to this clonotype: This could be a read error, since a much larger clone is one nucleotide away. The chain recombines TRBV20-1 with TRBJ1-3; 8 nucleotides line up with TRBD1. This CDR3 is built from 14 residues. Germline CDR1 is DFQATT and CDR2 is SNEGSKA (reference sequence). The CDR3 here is CSARAQGEGNTIDF. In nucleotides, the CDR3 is TGCAGTGCTAGGGCACAGGGGGAGGGAAACACCATAGATTTT.